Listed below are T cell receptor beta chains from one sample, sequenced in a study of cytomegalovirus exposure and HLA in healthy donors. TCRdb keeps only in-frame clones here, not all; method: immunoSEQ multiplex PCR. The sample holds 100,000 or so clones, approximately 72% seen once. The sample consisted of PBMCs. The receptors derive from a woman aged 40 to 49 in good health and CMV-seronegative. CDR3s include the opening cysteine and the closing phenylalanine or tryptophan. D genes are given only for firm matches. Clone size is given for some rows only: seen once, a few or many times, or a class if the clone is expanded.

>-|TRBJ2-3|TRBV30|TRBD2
CAWSPRASGVADTQYF
TGTGCCTGGAGTCCTCGTGCTAGCGGGGTAGCAGATACGCAGTATTTT
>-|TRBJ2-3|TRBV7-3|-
CASSLTGSVTDTQYF
TGTGCCAGCAGCTTAACAGGGAGTGTCACAGATACGCAGTATTTT
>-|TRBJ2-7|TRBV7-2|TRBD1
CASSLAGAGGHEQYF
TGTGCCAGCAGCTTAGCGGGGGCAGGGGGCCACGAGCAGTACTTC
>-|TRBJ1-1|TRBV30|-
CAWSSLSNTEAFF
TGTGCCTGGAGTAGCCTATCGAACACTGAAGCTTTCTTT
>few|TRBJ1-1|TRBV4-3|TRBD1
CASSQLGQGNTEAFF
TGCGCCAGCAGCCAACTGGGACAGGGGAACACTGAAGCTTTCTTT
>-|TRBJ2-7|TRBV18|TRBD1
CASSRNSGQGDGEQYF
TGTGCCAGCTCCAGGAACTCGGGACAGGGAGATGGCGAGCAGTACTTC
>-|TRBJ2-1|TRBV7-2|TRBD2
CASSTLAGKQFF
TGTGCCAGCAGCACCCTAGCGGGAAAGCAGTTCTTC
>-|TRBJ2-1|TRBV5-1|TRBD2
CASSPNSGATYNEQFF
TGCGCCAGCAGCCCGAATAGCGGGGCAACCTACAATGAGCAGTTCTTC
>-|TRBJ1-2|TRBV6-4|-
CASSDVQGKDGYTF
TGTGCCAGCAGTGATGTACAGGGAAAGGATGGCTACACCTTC
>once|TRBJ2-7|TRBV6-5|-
CASSYLNRSPYEQYF
TGTGCCAGCAGTTACCTCAACAGGAGCCCCTACGAGCAGTACTTC
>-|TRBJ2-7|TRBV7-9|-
CSSSLGFQGYTPYEQYF
TGTTCCAGCAGCTTAGGTTTCCAGGGATACACTCCCTACGAGCAGTACTTC
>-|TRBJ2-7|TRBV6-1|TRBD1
CASRDRASTYEQYF
TGTGCCAGCAGGGACAGGGCTTCCACCTACGAGCAGTACTTC
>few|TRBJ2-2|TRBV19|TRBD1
CASRYPPRDRGQADTGELFF
TGTGCCAGTAGATACCCCCCCCGGGACAGGGGGCAAGCGGATACCGGGGAGCTGTTTTTT
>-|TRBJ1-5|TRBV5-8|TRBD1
CASSSPPRGPEHSNQPQHF
TGTGCCAGCAGCTCGCCCCCCAGGGGGCCAGAGCATAGCAATCAGCCCCAGCATTTT
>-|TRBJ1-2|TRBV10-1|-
CAGDLRQTYGYTF
TGCGCCGGCGACCTCCGACAGACCTATGGCTACACCTTC
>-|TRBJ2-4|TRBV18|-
CASSGTGSGKNIQYF
TGTGCCAGCTCAGGAACAGGGTCAGGCAAAAACATTCAGTACTTC
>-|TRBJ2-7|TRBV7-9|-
CASSPRGSEQYF
TGTGCCAGCAGCCCGCGGGGAAGCGAGCAGTACTTC
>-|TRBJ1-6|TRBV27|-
CASSWGGGSPLHF
TGTGCCAGCAGTTGGGGGGGAGGCTCACCCCTCCACTTT
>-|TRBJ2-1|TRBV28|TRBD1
CASSFWRQGKIYNEQFF
TGTGCCAGCAGTTTTTGGAGACAGGGGAAAATATACAATGAGCAGTTCTTC
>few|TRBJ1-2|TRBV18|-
CASSPPNGGEGYTF
TGTGCCAGCTCACCACCTAATGGGGGGGAAGGCTACACCTTC
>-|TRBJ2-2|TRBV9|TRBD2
CASSVEARGANTGELFF
TGTGCCAGCAGCGTAGAAGCTCGGGGGGCGAACACCGGGGAGCTGTTTTTT
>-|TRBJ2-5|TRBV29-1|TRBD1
CSVEGQVGKTQYF
TGCAGCGTCGAAGGACAGGTGGGGAAGACCCAGTACTTC
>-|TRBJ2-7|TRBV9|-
CASSVSDTAYEQYF
TGTGCCAGCAGCGTCTCGGACACCGCCTACGAGCAGTACTTC
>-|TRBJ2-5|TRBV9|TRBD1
CASSVSSGQGRETQYF
TGTGCCAGCAGCGTTTCCTCTGGACAGGGAAGAGAGACCCAGTACTTC
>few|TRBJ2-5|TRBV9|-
CASSVEGGEAETQYF
TGTGCCAGCAGCGTAGAGGGAGGAGAGGCAGAGACCCAGTACTTC
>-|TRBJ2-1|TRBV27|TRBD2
CASSLAGVGNEQFF
TGTGCCAGCAGTCTAGCGGGAGTGGGCAATGAGCAGTTCTTC
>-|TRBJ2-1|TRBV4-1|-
CASSQLEEQFF
TGCGCCAGCAGCCAACTGGAGGAGCAGTTCTTC
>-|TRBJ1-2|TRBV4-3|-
CASSQDLTAGYGYTF
TGCGCCAGCAGCCAGGACCTTACAGCGGGCTATGGCTACACCTTC
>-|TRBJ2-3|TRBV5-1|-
CASSQGDLWGADTQYF
TGCGCCAGCAGCCAAGGCGACTTGTGGGGGGCAGATACGCAGTATTTT
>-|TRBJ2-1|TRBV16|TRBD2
CASKSGNYNEQFF
TGTGCCAGTAAGAGCGGGAACTACAATGAGCAGTTCTTC
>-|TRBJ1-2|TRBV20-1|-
CSGGGRYGYTF
TGCAGTGGAGGAGGGAGGTATGGCTACACCTTC
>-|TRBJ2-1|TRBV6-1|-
CASSPDYYNEQFF
TGTGCCAGCAGTCCGGACTACTACAATGAGCAGTTCTTC
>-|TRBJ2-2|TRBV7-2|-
CASSPTSQYTGELFF
TGTGCCAGCAGCCCCACCTCCCAGTACACCGGGGAGCTGTTTTTT
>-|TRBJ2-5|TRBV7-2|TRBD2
CASSTPTSGGAGETQYF
TGTGCCAGCAGCACACCGACTAGCGGGGGGGCCGGTGAGACCCAGTACTTC
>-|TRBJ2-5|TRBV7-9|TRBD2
CASSLASSGGKETQYF
TGTGCCAGCAGCTTAGCGTCTAGCGGGGGGAAAGAGACCCAGTACTTC
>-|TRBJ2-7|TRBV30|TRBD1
CAWSPGQGIHEQYF
TGTGCCTGGAGCCCGGGACAGGGGATCCACGAGCAGTACTTC
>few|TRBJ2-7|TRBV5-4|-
CASSPRDTSYEQYF
TGTGCCAGCAGCCCCCGGGACACCTCCTACGAGCAGTACTTC
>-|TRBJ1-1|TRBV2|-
CASRSSGENTEAFF
TGTGCCAGCAGAAGTTCAGGGGAGAACACTGAAGCTTTCTTT
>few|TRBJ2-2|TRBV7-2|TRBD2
CASSRRTSGGESTGELFF
TGTGCCAGCAGCCGGCGGACTAGCGGGGGAGAGAGCACCGGGGAGCTGTTTTTT
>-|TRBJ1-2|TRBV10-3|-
CAISERGNNYGYTF
TGTGCCATCAGTGAAAGGGGGAATAACTATGGCTACACCTTC
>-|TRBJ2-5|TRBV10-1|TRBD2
CASSESQRGQETQYF
TGCGCCAGCAGTGAGTCCCAGCGGGGACAAGAGACCCAGTACTTC
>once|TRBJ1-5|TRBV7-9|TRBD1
CASSAGTVLNQPQHF
TGTGCCAGCAGCGCCGGGACAGTACTCAATCAGCCCCAGCATTTT
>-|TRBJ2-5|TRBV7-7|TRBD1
CASAGDRGETQYF
TGTGCCTCCGCCGGGGACAGGGGGGAGACCCAGTACTTC
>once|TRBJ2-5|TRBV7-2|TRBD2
CASRKSGGWETQYF
TGTGCCAGCAGAAAGAGCGGGGGCTGGGAGACCCAGTACTTC
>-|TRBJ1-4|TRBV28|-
CASSLGGVLEKLFF
TGTGCCAGCAGTTTGGGAGGGGTACTTGAAAAACTGTTTTTT
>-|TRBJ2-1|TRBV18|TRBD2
CASSLLADSYNEQFF
TGTGCCAGCTCACTCCTAGCGGACTCCTACAATGAGCAGTTCTTC
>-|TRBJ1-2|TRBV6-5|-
CASRQTFDYGYTF
TGTGCCAGCAGACAGACCTTTGACTATGGCTACACCTTC
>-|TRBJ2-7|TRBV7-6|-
CASSLVSGWGHEQYF
TGTGCCAGCAGCTTAGTTTCAGGGTGGGGTCACGAGCAGTACTTC
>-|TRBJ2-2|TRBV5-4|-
CASSFQGQVRVTGELFF
TGTGCCAGCAGCTTTCAGGGCCAAGTGCGAGTCACCGGGGAGCTGTTTTTT
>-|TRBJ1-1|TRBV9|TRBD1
CASSEGQVLLMNTEAFF
TGTGCCAGCAGCGAGGGACAGGTGCTACTTATGAACACTGAAGCTTTCTTT
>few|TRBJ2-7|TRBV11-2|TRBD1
CASSLYRGALGEQYF
TGTGCCAGCAGCTTATACAGGGGAGCATTGGGGGAGCAGTACTTC
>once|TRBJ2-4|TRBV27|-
CASNPPKNIQYF
TGTGCCAGCAATCCCCCGAAAAACATTCAGTACTTC
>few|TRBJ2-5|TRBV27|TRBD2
CASRAGLAGDKYQETQYF
TGTGCCAGCAGAGCAGGACTAGCGGGAGACAAGTACCAAGAGACCCAGTACTTC
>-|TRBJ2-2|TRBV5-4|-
CASHPEPNTGELFF
TGTGCCAGCCACCCAGAACCTAACACCGGGGAGCTGTTTTTT
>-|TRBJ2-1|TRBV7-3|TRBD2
CASSPQTSGGAHEQFF
TGTGCCAGCAGCCCCCAAACTAGCGGGGGGGCCCATGAGCAGTTCTTC
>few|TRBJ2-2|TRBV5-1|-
CASSWTPNTGELFF
TGCGCCAGCAGCTGGACTCCCAACACCGGGGAGCTGTTTTTT
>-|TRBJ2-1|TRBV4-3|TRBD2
CASSQGTSGGFYNEQFF
TGCGCCAGCAGCCAAGGTACTAGCGGGGGGTTCTACAATGAGCAGTTCTTC